This TCR beta chain was observed in a study of blood T cell repertoires in COVID-19. Study as a whole: Material from acute and convalescent COVID-19 was sourced from the United States, Italy and Spain. T cells, B-cell-depleted T cells, or PBMCs supplied cDNA or gDNA.

Only in-frame clones appear in the TCRdb table, and some are missing; sequencing was by immunoSEQ multiplex PCR. The sample shows about 130,000 clones, more than 85% of them seen only once. Between the trimmed V and J ends, which lost 6 bases and 4 bases, there was a span of 12 bases. The CDR3 consists of 13 residues. CDR1 is MDHEN, CDR2 SYDVKM, per germline. The origin of this receptor is a man aged 50-59 years with COVID-19, enrolled during active disease. The sample comprised peripheral blood. V and J are TRBV28 and TRBJ2-5; D is possibly TRBD2 (7 bases). Written as DNA, the CDR3 is TGTGCCAGCAGCGTGGGAGGGGGAGAGACCCAGTACTTC. This gives the protein CASSVGGGETQYF.